What follows are 30 T cell receptor beta chains derived from one specimen sequenced in a study of blood T cell repertoires in COVID-19. Assay used: immunoSEQ multiplex PCR; TCRdb lists only in-frame clones, some missing. The sample shows over 300,000 clones, around 92% of them seen only once. Material for sequencing was peripheral blood. The receptor set was obtained from a man in his late teens or twenties who had recovered from COVID-19.

The CDR3 sequence is CASSIGDRRNTEAFF. CDR3 DNA: TGTGCCAGTAGTATAGGAGACAGGAGGAACACTGAAGCTTTCTTT. The chain carries TRBV19 and TRBJ1-1, with a possible D match to TRBD1 (6 bases). V lost 1 base to trimming and J lost 1 base, with 10 bases between them. Germline V gives CDR1 LNHDA, CDR2 SQIVND (reference sequence). CDR3 length: 15 residues.

The V call is TRBV19, the J call TRBJ1-5, with 7 bases fitting TRBD1. CDR1 and CDR2 (germline): LNHDA, SQIVND (reference sequence). J was trimmed by 3 bases and V by 7 bases; bases with no gene match: 6. The CDR3 consists of 14 residues. The CDR3 sequence: CASTEGAINQPQHF. The CDR3 DNA follows: TGTGCCAGTACGGAGGGGGCAATCAATCAGCCCCAGCATTTT.

This chain uses TRBV7-9 with TRBJ1-1, with unresolved D. Germline lookup yields CDR1 SEHNR and CDR2 FQNEAQ (reference sequence). The CDR3 is 13 residues long. Deletions cut 7 bases from V and 1 base from J, with 10 bases between. The CDR3 region is CASTRSGNTEAFF. CDR3 DNA: TGTGCCAGCACCCGCTCGGGGAACACTGAAGCTTTCTTT.

This clone has a handful of counts. The gene calls are TRBV27 and TRBJ1-2; tentatively, D is TRBD1 (6 bases). V was shortened by 7 bases and J by 4 bases, with 19 bases between the two germline ends. The CDR3 runs 15 residues. Germline V CDR1 and CDR2: MNHEY, SMNVEV (reference sequence). The DNA for the CDR3 is TGTGCCAGCAATCCCGCGGGGGGGCCCCGCTATGGCTACACCTTC. Translating it yields CASNPAGGPRYGYTF.

The V and J genes are TRBV5-6 and TRBJ2-3; the match to TRBD1 covers 8 bases. In germline, CDR1 is SGHDT, CDR2 YYEEEE. J gave up 3 bases and V 0 bases, and 6 bases lay outside the gene matches. The CDR3 runs 16 residues. The CDR3 protein is CASSLVDRAATDTQYF. CDR3 nucleotide sequence: TGTGCCAGCAGCTTGGTGGACAGGGCAGCAACAGATACGCAGTATTTT.

The genes are TRBV12-3 or TRBV12-4 and TRBJ2-7; weak D call: TRBD2 (5 bases). The CDR3 loop spans 13 amino acids. Trimming took off 2 bases at V and 4 bases at J, with 9 bases between the two ends. The CDR3 nucleotides read TGTGCCAGCAGTTTATCGACGGGATACGAGCAGTACTTC. It translates to CASSLSTGYEQYF.

The V gene is TRBV6-5, the J gene TRBJ2-4; possibly TRBD2 for D (6 bases). The CDR3 runs 14 residues. V was pared by 10 bases and J by 0 bases, with 13 bases between. Germline-derived CDR1 and CDR2 are MNHEY and SVGAGI. The CDR3 nucleotides are TGTGCCACCCTAGCGAATCTAGCCAAAAACATTCAGTACTTC. It translates to CATLANLAKNIQYF.

The gene calls are TRBV3-1 (or the pseudogene TRBV3-2) and TRBJ1-6; D remains unclear. Germline V CDR1 and CDR2: LGHDT, YNNKEL (reference sequence). The CDR3 runs to 14 residues. V was trimmed by 2 bases and J by 9 bases, leaving 11 bases between them. The chain's CDR3 is CASSQSSVGSPLHF. DNA for the CDR3: TGTGCCAGCAGCCAATCGAGCGTTGGTTCACCCCTCCACTTT.

The chain is built from TRBV2 and TRBJ1-5, with TRBD1 identical over 10 bases. Germline V gene data show CDR1 as SNHLY and CDR2 as FYNNEI. V was pared by 5 bases and J by 7 bases, with 5 bases of the junction left unmatched. This CDR3 has 14 amino acids. CDR3 coding DNA: TGTGCCAGCAGTACCGGGACAGGGGAGCAGCCCCAGCATTTT. Its protein product is CASSTGTGEQPQHF. Filled out from reference TRBV2 and TRBJ1-5, the complete variable domain reads EPEVTQTPSHQVTQMGQEVILRCVPISNHLYFYWYRQILGQKVEFLVSFYNNEISEKSEIFDDQFSVERPDGSNFTLKIRSTKLEDSAMYFCASSTGTGEQPQHFGDGTRLSIL.

The rearrangement links TRBV5-4 to TRBJ1-6; TRBD1 is a possible D gene (6 bases). Looked up from germline, CDR1 is SGHNT and CDR2 is YYREEE (reference sequence). V shed 5 bases and J shed 7 bases, with 13 bases lying between them. The CDR3 loop spans 14 amino acids. CDR3: CASRVRTDNSPLHF. The CDR3 region has the DNA TGTGCCAGCAGAGTCAGGACAGACAATTCACCCCTCCACTTT.

This clone was found once. The rearrangement joins TRBV6-5 to TRBJ2-5; TRBD1 aligns across 8 bases. Germline V gene sequence: CDR1 MNHEY, CDR2 SVGAGI. V was clipped by 6 bases and J by 3 bases; unmatched bases: 6. The length of the CDR3 is 14 residues. The CDR3 protein is CASSLSTGEETQYF. In DNA, the CDR3 is TGTGCCAGCAGCCTCTCGACAGGGGAAGAGACCCAGTACTTC.

J is TRBJ2-7 and V is TRBV9, with 8 bases lining up with TRBD2. The length of the CDR3 is 14 residues. Germline V CDR1 and CDR2: SGDLS, YYNGEE. V gave up 0 bases and J gave up 4 bases; unmatched junction bases: 3. CDR3 DNA sequence: TGTGCCAGCAGCGTAGGGAGCGGGGGTTACGAGCAGTACTTC. Amino acids: CASSVGSGGYEQYF.

The chain couples TRBV27 to TRBJ1-2; TRBD1 aligns across 9 bases. Germline V gene sequence: CDR1 MNHEY, CDR2 SMNVEV (reference sequence). With V trimmed by 10 bases and J by 4 bases, 7 bases remained unmatched. The CDR3 is 13 residues long. As DNA, the CDR3 is TGTGCCACCCTCGGGACAGGGCTCTATGGCTACACCTTC. Its translation: CATLGTGLYGYTF.

V is TRBV10-3 and J is TRBJ2-1; TRBD2 matches 7 bases. Germline values: CDR1 ENHRY, CDR2 SYGVKD. Trimming removed 3 bases from V and 9 bases from J; junction bases left unmatched: 8. This CDR3 has 14 amino acids. CDR3 sequence: CAISEREAYGEQFF. CDR3 DNA: TGTGCCATCAGTGAACGGGAGGCCTACGGTGAGCAGTTCTTC.

The V gene is TRBV6-6, the J gene TRBJ2-7; no clear D gene. Germline-derived CDR1 and CDR2 are MNHNY and SVGAGI (reference sequence). The ends were cut back, 0 bases at V and 3 bases at J, with 9 bases in the middle. The CDR3 has 14 amino acids. The CDR3 coding sequence is TGTGCCAGCAGTTACTCTCCCAACGGCTACGAGCAGTACTTC. Translated: CASSYSPNGYEQYF.

This clone was seen just once. The rearrangement links TRBV5-4 to TRBJ2-1, with 11 nucleotides matching TRBD2. Germline loops: CDR1 SGHNT, CDR2 YYREEE (reference sequence). V lost 4 bases to trimming and J lost 5 bases; unmatched junction nucleotides: 5. This CDR3 comprises 15 residues. CDR3 sequence reads: CASSPGTSGDNEQFF. The CDR3 coding sequence is TGTGCCAGCAGCCCCGGGACTAGCGGTGACAATGAGCAGTTCTTC.

Only one count was recorded for this clone. CDR3 sequence reads: CATSPGGYEQYF. The CDR3 bases are TGTGCCACCAGTCCAGGGGGCTACGAGCAGTACTTC. J is TRBJ2-7 and V is TRBV24-1; TRBD1 matches at 7 bases. CDR1 is KGHDR and CDR2 is SFDVKD in the germline V gene. This CDR3 has 12 residues. V lost 6 bases, J lost 3 bases, and 1 base stayed unmatched.

This clone was recorded a few times. The chain uses TRBV6-2 or TRBV6-3 and TRBJ1-4; D is perhaps TRBD1 (5 bases). V was cut by 1 base and J by 7 bases, with 16 bases left in between. The CDR3 extends over 16 amino acids. CDR1 MNHEY and CDR2 SVGEGT come from the germline V gene. DNA of the CDR3: TGTGCCAGCAGTTACTGGGGGAGGGGAACCGGTGAAAAACTGTTTTTT. Translation: CASSYWGRGTGEKLFF.

Only one count was recorded for this clone. The chain carries TRBV14 and TRBJ1-1, with D perhaps TRBD1 (6 bases). V was clipped by 1 base and J by 8 bases, with 11 bases between them. From germline, CDR1 is SGHDN and CDR2 FVKESK. The CDR3 is made up of 13 amino acids. CDR3 nucleotides: TGTGCCAGCAGCCAAGTATCCAGGGGAGAAGCTTTCTTT. Translating it yields CASSQVSRGEAFF.

This sequence joins TRBV7-2 and TRBJ2-7; 10 bases align to TRBD2. CDR1 SGHTA and CDR2 FQGNSA come from the germline V gene. The CDR3 is 15 residues long. The V gene end was trimmed by 1 base and the J gene end by 3 bases; junction bases not matched to a gene: 3. DNA for the CDR3: TGTGCCAGCAGCTTAGTGGCTAGCGGGGGCTACGAGCAGTACTTC. It yields the protein CASSLVASGGYEQYF.

The chain combines TRBV6-5 with TRBJ2-1; D might be TRBD2 (6 bases). The ends were cut back, 5 bases at V and 2 bases at J, with 10 bases in the middle. The CDR3 sequence is 14 residues long. Germline V gives CDR1 MNHEY, CDR2 SVGAGI. For the CDR3, the DNA is TGTGCCAGCAGTACGGGAGAACCCTACAATGAGCAGTTCTTC. Protein: CASSTGEPYNEQFF.

The V call is TRBV18, the J call TRBJ1-3, with 11 positions matching TRBD1. Losses at the gene ends were 0 bases for V and 3 bases for J; bases not matched to a gene: 4. The germline CDR1 and CDR2 sequences are KGHSH and LQKENI. The CDR3 totals 17 residues. The CDR3 coding sequence is TGTGCCAGCTCACCACCGGACAGGGGGCTTAATGGAAACACCATATATTTT. Its protein is CASSPPDRGLNGNTIYF. Supplemented by reference TRBV18 and TRBJ1-3, the full variable domain reads NAGVMQNPRHLVRRRGQEARLRCSPMKGHSHVYWYRQLPEEGLKFMVYLQKENIIDESGMPKERFSAEFPKEGPSILRIQQVVRGDSAAYFCASSPPDRGLNGNTIYFGEGSWLTVV.

This chain connects TRBV6-5 to TRBJ1-1, with 8 bases fitting TRBD1. The CDR3 loop spans 14 amino acids. V lost 7 bases and J lost 4; bases outside the gene matches: 8. Germline CDR1 reads MNHEY; CDR2 reads SVGAGI. The chain's CDR3 is CASTRTGGGTEAFF. In DNA form, the CDR3 reads TGTGCCAGCACCCGAACAGGGGGGGGCACTGAAGCTTTCTTT.

The table lists this clone with a few counts. J is TRBJ2-7 and V is TRBV27; tentatively, D is TRBD1 (5 bases). The ends were cut back, 7 bases at V and 0 bases at J, with 13 bases in the middle. CDR1 is MNHEY and CDR2 is SMNVEV in the germline V gene (reference sequence). The CDR3 has 14 residues. This chain's CDR3 is CASTPGSGSYEQYF. The DNA for the CDR3 is TGTGCCAGCACTCCAGGGTCCGGCTCCTACGAGCAGTACTTC.

The V gene is TRBV6-4, the J gene TRBJ2-2; 11 positions agree with TRBD1. V dropped 7 bases and J dropped 6; count of bases not matched to a gene: 7. The CDR3 is 15 amino acids. The germline V gene encodes CDR1 MRHNA and CDR2 SNTAGT. The CDR3 is CASTIRDRGSGELFF. In nucleotides, the CDR3 is TGTGCCAGCACGATTCGGGACAGGGGGTCCGGGGAGCTGTTTTTT.

The chain joins TRBV7-9 to TRBJ2-5; tentative D call: TRBD1 (6 bases). V was clipped by 5 bases and J by 5 bases, with 21 bases between them. The germline V gene encodes CDR1 SEHNR and CDR2 FQNEAQ (reference sequence). The CDR3 contains 16 residues. The CDR3 DNA reads TGTGCCAGCAGCCCAAGGGGGTCTAGCTCTGGGGAGACCCAGTACTTC. Protein sequence: CASSPRGSSSGETQYF.

The rearrangement joins TRBV5-1 to TRBJ2-5; possibly TRBD2 for D (6 bases). Deletions cut 1 base from V and 1 base from J, with 8 bases between. The CDR3 is 14 residues long. Germline V gene sequence: CDR1 SGHRS, CDR2 YFSETQ. CDR3 sequence reads: CASSLTSTQETQYF. The CDR3 DNA is TGCGCCAGCAGCTTGACTAGCACCCAAGAGACCCAGTACTTC.

The V gene is TRBV27, the J gene TRBJ1-2; maybe TRBD1 (5 bases). V lost 8 bases, J lost 2 bases, and 18 bases lay in between. The CDR3 consists of 15 residues. Germline V CDR1 and CDR2: MNHEY, SMNVEV (reference sequence). The CDR3 reads CASRLSSAGNYGYTF. The CDR3 DNA is TGTGCCAGCCGTCTTTCCAGCGCAGGGAACTATGGCTACACCTTC.

This clone has a single count. This chain uses TRBV6-2 or TRBV6-3 with TRBJ1-1; D is ambiguous. CDR1 is MNHEY and CDR2 is SVGEGT in the germline V gene. V was cut by 6 bases and J by 1 base, with 15 bases left in between. The CDR3 runs 15 residues. CDR3 residues: CASSPAGSQNTEAFF. CDR3 sequence (DNA): TGTGCCAGCAGCCCGGCGGGATCCCAGAACACTGAAGCTTTCTTT.

The rearrangement uses TRBV4-2 and TRBJ2-3, with 7 positions matching TRBD2. CDR3 length: 17 amino acids. Trimming removed 0 bases from V and 3 bases from J; junction bases left unmatched: 9. CDR1 is LGHNA and CDR2 is YNFKEQ in the germline V gene. The CDR3 loop is CASSQDQGRGSTDTQYF. Here the CDR3 DNA reads TGTGCCAGCAGCCAAGATCAAGGACGCGGGAGTACAGATACGCAGTATTTT.